This note documents a single TCR beta chain sequence. Its antigen remains unknown. This record belongs to a study of beta chain features in type 1 diabetes. Study background: Healthy donors resembled patients in age, gender and cell yields. Over all samples combined, 107,917,701 sorted cells were examined. Notes on the study in general: The naive, central memory and Treg TCRB repertoires looked more alike in patients than they did in healthy donors. In every one of the four CD4+ subsets, TCRB CDR3s were moderately but significantly shorter in Type 1 diabetes patients.

Purity exceeded 95% in all sorted populations. Investigators reverse transcribed all isolated RNA, so they sequenced expressed TCRB transcripts. Profiling relied on immunoSEQ multiplex PCR, and the TCRdb table lists in-frame clones only, not all of them. The sample records over 300,000 clones, approximately 9.7% being singletons. Between the trimmed V and J ends, which lost 5 bases and 0 bases, there was a span of 12 bases. Germline loops: CDR1 SGHDT, CDR2 YYEEEE. The CDR3 length is 15 residues. The sequencing sample was made of central memory CD4+ T cells from blood. The V and J genes are TRBV5-6 and TRBJ1-3; D remains ambiguous. This clonotype was obtained from a man under 40 with type 1 diabetes. DNA of the CDR3: TGTGCCAGCAGTAACGGACTGATCTCTGGAAACACCATATATTTT. Translation gives CASSNGLISGNTIYF.